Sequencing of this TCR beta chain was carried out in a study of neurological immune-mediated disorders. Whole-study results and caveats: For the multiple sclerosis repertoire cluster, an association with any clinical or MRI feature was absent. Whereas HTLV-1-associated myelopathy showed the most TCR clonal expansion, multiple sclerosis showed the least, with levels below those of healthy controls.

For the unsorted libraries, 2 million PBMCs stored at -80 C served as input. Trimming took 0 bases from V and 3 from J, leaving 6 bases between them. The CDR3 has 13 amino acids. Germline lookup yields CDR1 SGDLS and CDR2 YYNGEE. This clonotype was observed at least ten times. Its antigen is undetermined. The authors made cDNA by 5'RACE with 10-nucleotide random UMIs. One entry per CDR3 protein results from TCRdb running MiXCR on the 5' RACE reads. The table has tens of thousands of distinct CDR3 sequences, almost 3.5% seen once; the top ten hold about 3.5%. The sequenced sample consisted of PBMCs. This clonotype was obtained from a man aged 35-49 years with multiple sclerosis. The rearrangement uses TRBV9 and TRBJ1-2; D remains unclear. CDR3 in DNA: TGTGCCAGCAGCGTAGGAGGAGACTATGGCTACACCTTC. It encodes CASSVGGDYGYTF.